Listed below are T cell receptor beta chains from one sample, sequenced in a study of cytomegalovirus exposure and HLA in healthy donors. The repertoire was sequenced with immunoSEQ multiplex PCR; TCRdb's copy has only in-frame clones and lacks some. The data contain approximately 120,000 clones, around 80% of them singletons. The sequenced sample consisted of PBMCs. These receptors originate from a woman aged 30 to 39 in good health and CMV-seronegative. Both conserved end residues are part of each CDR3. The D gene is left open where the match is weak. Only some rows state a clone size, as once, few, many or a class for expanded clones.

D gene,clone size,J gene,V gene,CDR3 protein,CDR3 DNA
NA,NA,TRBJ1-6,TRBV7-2,CASSLELSGSPLHF,TGTGCCAGCAGCTTAGAGCTTTCGGGTTCACCCCTCCACTTT
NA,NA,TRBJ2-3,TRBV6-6,CASSLTGEGADTQYF,TGTGCCAGCAGTTTGACGGGAGAGGGCGCAGATACGCAGTATTTT
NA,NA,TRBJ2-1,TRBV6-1,CASSEGLYNEQFF,TGTGCCAGCAGTGAAGGTCTATACAATGAGCAGTTCTTC
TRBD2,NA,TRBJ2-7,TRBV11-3,CASSLRGLAGGLWGEQYF,TGTGCCAGCAGCTTAAGGGGCCTAGCGGGAGGTCTTTGGGGCGAGCAGTACTTC
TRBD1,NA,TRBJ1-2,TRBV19,CASRQGSGYGYTF,TGTGCCAGTAGACAGGGGTCCGGCTATGGCTACACCTTC
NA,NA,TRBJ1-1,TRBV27,CASSLRPGVNTEAFF,TGTGCCAGCAGTTTAAGGCCAGGGGTGAACACTGAAGCTTTCTTT
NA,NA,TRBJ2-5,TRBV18,CASSPATAHQETQYF,TGTGCCAGCTCACCGGCGACAGCCCACCAAGAGACCCAGTACTTC
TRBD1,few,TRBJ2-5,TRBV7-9,CASSLGDRGAQETQYF,TGTGCCAGCAGCTTAGGGGACAGGGGGGCTCAAGAGACCCAGTACTTC
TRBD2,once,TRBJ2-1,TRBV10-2,CASMFSGGYNEQFF,TGCGCCAGCATGTTTAGCGGGGGGTACAATGAGCAGTTCTTC
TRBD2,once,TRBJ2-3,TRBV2,CASTIGAGAPDTQYF,TGTGCCAGCACGATAGGAGCGGGGGCCCCAGATACGCAGTATTTT
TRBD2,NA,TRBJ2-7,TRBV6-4,CASSSSGGADEQYF,TGTGCCAGCAGTTCTAGCGGGGGGGCCGACGAGCAGTACTTC
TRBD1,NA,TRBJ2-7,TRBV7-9,CASSSIGQVYEQYF,TGTGCCAGCAGCTCAATCGGACAGGTCTACGAGCAGTACTTC
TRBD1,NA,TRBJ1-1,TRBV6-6,CAGLQGMNTEAFF,TGTGCCGGATTACAGGGGATGAACACTGAAGCTTTCTTT
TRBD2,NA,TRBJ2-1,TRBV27,CASRAGTTLYNEQFF,TGTGCCAGCAGGGCGGGGACTACACTCTACAATGAGCAGTTCTTC
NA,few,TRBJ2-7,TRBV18,CASSPTRGSKTYEQYF,TGTGCCAGCTCACCAACCCGTGGCAGTAAAACCTACGAGCAGTACTTC
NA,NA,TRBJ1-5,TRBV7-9,CSSSFLNSNQPQHF,TGTTCCAGCAGCTTCCTAAATAGCAATCAGCCCCAGCATTTT
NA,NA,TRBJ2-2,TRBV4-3,CASSPLIADGNTGELFF,TGCGCCAGCAGCCCGCTGATAGCGGATGGGAACACCGGGGAGCTGTTTTTT
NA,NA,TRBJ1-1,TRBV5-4,CASSLVATLGGTEAFF,TGTGCCAGCAGCTTGGTGGCTACCCTAGGGGGCACTGAAGCTTTCTTT
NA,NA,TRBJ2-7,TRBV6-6,CASSQQTYEQYF,TGTGCCAGCAGTCAACAGACCTACGAGCAGTACTTC
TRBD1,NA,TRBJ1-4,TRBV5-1,CASSLEEGANEKLFF,TGCGCCAGCAGCTTGGAGGAGGGGGCGAATGAAAAACTGTTTTTT
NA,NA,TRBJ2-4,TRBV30,CAWTIGQGTFQNIQYF,TGTGCCTGGACCATTGGGCAGGGGACCTTCCAAAACATTCAGTACTTC
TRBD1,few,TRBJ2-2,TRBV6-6,CASGQGLAGELFF,TGTGCCAGCGGACAGGGACTTGCCGGGGAGCTGTTTTTT